This TCR beta chain stems from a study of OX40 agonist ivuxolimab in advanced cancers. Study conclusions and caveats: Antigens targeted by the expanded peripheral T cells were not determined. CD8+ T cells averaged more expanded clones than CD4+.

A remark on this clone: The antigen remains undetermined.

TCRdb's table, derived via immunoSEQ multiplex PCR, lists solely in-frame clones and lacks some. The sample lists 70,000 to 95,000 clones; about 88% were seen once. The input for sequencing was CD4+ or CD8+ T cells sorted from blood, taken in a trial of the OX40 agonist ivuxolimab. The sequence derives from an adult with an advanced solid tumor such as melanoma, head and neck, liver or kidney cancer.

CDR3 region: CASQGLSSSGANVLTF. CDR3 sequence (DNA): TGTGCCAGTCAGGGGCTCTCATCCTCTGGGGCCAACGTCCTGACTTTC. The chain links TRBV19 to TRBJ2-6, with TRBD1 as a possible D gene (6 bases). V lost 8 bases, J lost 0 bases, and 14 bases lay in between. Germline-derived CDR1 and CDR2 are LNHDA and SQIVND (reference sequence). CDR3 length: 16 residues.